The 4 T cell receptor beta chains below come from one sample, sequenced in a study of a mutant IDH1 vaccine in newly diagnosed glioma. Only in-frame clones appear in the TCRdb table, and some are missing; sequencing was by immunoSEQ multiplex PCR. The sample has fewer than 45,000 clones, about 78% seen once. Time point indicated: baseline, week 1 (first vaccination visit). Treatment specified: pre-vaccination baseline after standard-of-care therapy. Specimen: PBMCs, collected from a glioma patient treated with radiotherapy, temozolomide or both. The receptors derive from a man aged 35 to 55 with glioma. Some clones in this sample may be carry-over from other donors' samples.

This chain uses TRBV5-1 with TRBJ2-4, with TRBD2 matching 14 bases. This CDR3 is built from 16 residues. CDR1 is SGHRS and CDR2 is YFSETQ in the germline V gene. V lost 3 bases, J lost 1 base, and 0 bases stayed unmatched. The CDR3: CASSWTSGGAKNIQYF. The CDR3 nucleotides read TGCGCCAGCAGCTGGACTAGCGGGGGGGCCAAAAACATTCAGTACTTC. The full variable domain, its missing parts supplied by reference TRBV5-1 and TRBJ2-4, is KAGVTQTPRYLIKTRGQQVTLSCSPISGHRSVSWYQQTPGQGLQFLFEYFSETQRNKGNFPGRFSGRQFSNSRSEMNVSTLELGDSALYLCASSWTSGGAKNIQYFGAGTRLSVL.

Only a few counts were recorded for this clone. The chain couples TRBV6-1 to TRBJ1-2; D unresolved. Germline V lookup: CDR1 MNHNS, CDR2 SASEGT. V shed 4 bases and J shed 1 base, with 7 bases lying between them. The CDR3 has 13 residues. As DNA, the CDR3 is TGTGCCAGCAGTGGGGTGATTAACTATGGCTACACCTTC. Its protein product is CASSGVINYGYTF.

The chain is built from TRBV5-1 and TRBJ1-6, with a tentative D call TRBD1 (6 bases). CDR3 size: 14 residues. Germline lookup yields CDR1 SGHRS and CDR2 YFSETQ. The ends were cut back, 2 bases at V and 7 bases at J, with 10 bases in the middle. CDR3 sequence: CASSLTGINSPLHF. CDR3 nucleotides: TGCGCCAGCAGCTTAACAGGGATCAATTCACCCCTCCACTTT. The variable domain in full, completed from reference TRBV5-1 and TRBJ1-6, reads KAGVTQTPRYLIKTRGQQVTLSCSPISGHRSVSWYQQTPGQGLQFLFEYFSETQRNKGNFPGRFSGRQFSNSRSEMNVSTLELGDSALYLCASSLTGINSPLHFGNGTRLTVT.

The rearrangement joins TRBV18 to TRBJ1-6; D perhaps matches TRBD1 (5 bases). The CDR3 runs to 17 residues. V dropped 1 base and J dropped 0 bases, with 10 bases sitting between them. The V gene's germline CDR1 is KGHSH and CDR2 LQKENI. The CDR3 reads CASSPRQISSYNSPLHF. CDR3 bases: TGTGCCAGCTCACCACGACAGATAAGCTCCTATAATTCACCCCTCCACTTT.